What follows describes a single T cell receptor (beta chain). This entry comes from a study of radiotherapy plus CTLA-4 blockade in lung cancer. CDR1 is MDHEN, CDR2 SYDVKM, per germline. The CDR3 is 16 residues long. V was cut by 5 bases and J by 2 bases, with 16 bases left in between. Assay used: immunoSEQ multiplex PCR; TCRdb lists only in-frame clones, some missing. The repertoire has around 80,000 clones, around 74% of them found once; the top ten carry more than 8%. The receptor's source is a human donor with non-small cell lung cancer whose response to radiotherapy plus ipilimumab could not be evaluated. The chain links TRBV28 to TRBJ2-1, with D unclear. The sample was peripheral blood, taken from a patient treated with radiotherapy plus ipilimumab. The chain's CDR3 is CASSTLDSAPYNEQFF. The CDR3 DNA reads as TGTGCCAGCAGTACCCTCGACTCTGCCCCCTACAATGAGCAGTTCTTC.